This TCR beta chain is from a study of CD8 T cells in ankylosing spondylitis. Quantitative 5'-RACE with molecular barcodes generated TCR beta libraries. MiXCR, applied by TCRdb to the 5' RACE reads, yields one record per CDR3 protein. This table has 240,000 or so distinct CDR3 sequences, around 10% appearing once. Study conclusions and caveats: Reported data indicate significant enrichment of disease-linked clones within matched ankylosing spondylitis synovial fluid. The authors found the disease-linked clones to be CD8+ and relatively rare in peripheral blood. Roughly eight highly homologous variants made up a TCR beta motif that seemed to typify ankylosing spondylitis blood.

This clonotype was observed a single time. No antigen is known for it. Per the germline V gene, CDR1 is SGHKS and CDR2 is YYEKEE (reference sequence). The V gene end was trimmed by 4 bases and the J gene end by 9 bases; junction bases not matched to a gene: 13. The CDR3 is 16 amino acids. The specimen was blood, either unsorted or a sorted T cell fraction (not recorded which). This sequence joins TRBV5-5 and TRBJ2-1; 10 bases fit TRBD2. The receptor comes from a male donor with ankylosing spondylitis or in good health (not recorded which). The CDR3 loop is CASSVLRGLASTEQFF. Here the CDR3 DNA reads TGTGCCAGCAGCGTCCTCAGGGGACTAGCGAGTACTGAGCAGTTCTTC.